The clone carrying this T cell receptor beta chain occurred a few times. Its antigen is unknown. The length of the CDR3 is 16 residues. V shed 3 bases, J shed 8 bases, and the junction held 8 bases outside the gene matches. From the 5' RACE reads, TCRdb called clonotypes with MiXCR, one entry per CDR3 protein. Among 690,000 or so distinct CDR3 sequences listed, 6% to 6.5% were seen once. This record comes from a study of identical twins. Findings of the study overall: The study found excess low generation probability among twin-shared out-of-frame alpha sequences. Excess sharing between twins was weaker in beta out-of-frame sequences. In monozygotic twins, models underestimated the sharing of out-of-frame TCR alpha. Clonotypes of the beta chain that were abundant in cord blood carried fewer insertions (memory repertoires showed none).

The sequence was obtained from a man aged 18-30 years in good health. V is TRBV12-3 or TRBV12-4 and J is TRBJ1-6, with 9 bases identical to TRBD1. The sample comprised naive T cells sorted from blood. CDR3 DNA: TGTGCCAGCAGTTTGGGGGTCGGGACAGGGTATTCACCCCTCCACTTT. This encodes CASSLGVGTGYSPLHF.